The 27 T cell receptor beta chains below come from one sample, sequenced in a study of graft-versus-host responses after intestinal transplantation. TCRdb keeps only in-frame clones here, not all; method: immunoSEQ multiplex PCR. Among some 41,000 clones, 90% to 95% were seen once, and the ten largest hold roughly 0.58%. The antigens these receptors bind are not known. The sequencing used unstimulated CD8+ T cells sorted from spleen or lymph node cells, collected before transplant. These TCRs come from a human donor who was the organ donor for an intestinal transplant.

The V gene is TRBV6-5, the J gene TRBJ2-2; no clear D gene. The V end lost 3 bases, the J end lost 7 bases, and 6 bases lay between the germline ends. Germline-derived CDR1 and CDR2 are MNHEY and SVGAGI. CDR3 length: 12 residues. The CDR3 DNA reads TGTGCCAGCAGTTATTACAACGGGGAGCTGTTTTTT. This gives the protein CASSYYNGELFF.

This chain uses TRBV27 with TRBJ2-7; unclear D gene. Per the germline V gene, CDR1 is MNHEY and CDR2 is SMNVEV (reference sequence). V dropped 0 bases and J dropped 3 bases, with 9 bases sitting between them. This CDR3 contains 14 residues. Here the CDR3 reads CASSLSPAGYEQYF. In DNA, the CDR3 is TGTGCCAGCAGTTTATCTCCAGCAGGCTACGAGCAGTACTTC.

V is TRBV7-9 and J is TRBJ1-1; no definite D call. V lost 1 base, J lost 8 bases, and 14 bases lay in between. Germline loops: CDR1 SEHNR, CDR2 FQNEAQ (reference sequence). The CDR3 loop spans 14 amino acids. In DNA form, the CDR3 reads TGTGCCAGCAGCTTAGGCGACGATCGGTCAGAAGCTTTCTTT. Amino acid sequence: CASSLGDDRSEAFF.

The chain couples TRBV2 to TRBJ1-1, with a tentative D call TRBD1 (5 bases). CDR3 length equals 15 residues. V lost 7 bases, J lost 5 bases, and 20 bases lay in between. Germline values: CDR1 SNHLY, CDR2 FYNNEI. The CDR3 DNA follows: TGTGCCAGCATCCCTAAATGGGCAGGGCGAACTGAAGCTTTCTTT. Protein sequence: CASIPKWAGRTEAFF.

The V and J genes are TRBV10-3 and TRBJ1-2; D unresolved. This CDR3 is 13 amino acids long. V gave up 2 bases and J gave up 5 bases, with 9 bases separating them. Germline assignment: CDR1 ENHRY and CDR2 SYGVKD. The CDR3 DNA reads TGTGCCATCAGTGAGGAAAGGGTGTATGGCTACACCTTC. Its translation: CAISEERVYGYTF.

The chain employs TRBV4-2 and TRBJ2-1; TRBD1 aligns across 8 bases. Per germline, CDR1 LGHNA and CDR2 YNFKEQ. There are 15 residues in the CDR3. After removal of 6 bases from V and 4 bases from J, the junction contained 8 bases not matched to a gene. For the CDR3, the DNA is TGTGCCAGCAGACACGGGACAGGAGTATACAATGAGCAGTTCTTC. It translates to CASRHGTGVYNEQFF.

The table lists this clone with a count of one. The rearrangement joins TRBV2 to TRBJ2-7; 8 bases are a match to TRBD1. This CDR3 is 16 amino acids long. Germline CDR1 and CDR2: SNHLY and FYNNEI. Unmatched junction bases numbered 13, after V lost 2 bases and J lost 7 bases. The CDR3 reads CASSETGGGFIFEQYF. CDR3 coding DNA: TGTGCCAGCAGTGAAACAGGGGGTGGGTTCATTTTTGAGCAGTACTTC. Filled out from reference TRBV2 and TRBJ2-7, the complete variable domain reads EPEVTQTPSHQVTQMGQEVILRCVPISNHLYFYWYRQILGQKVEFLVSFYNNEISEKSEIFDDQFSVERPDGSNFTLKIRSTKLEDSAMYFCASSETGGGFIFEQYFGPGTRLTVT.

The chain uses TRBV27 and TRBJ2-6; 11 bases are shared with TRBD2. Per the germline V gene, CDR1 is MNHEY and CDR2 is SMNVEV (reference sequence). Trimming at V came to 7 bases and at J to 0 bases, leaving 8 bases not matched to a gene. This CDR3 region has 18 residues. CDR3 in amino acids: CASNVRTSGYSGANVLTF. The CDR3 region has the DNA TGTGCCAGCAATGTACGGACTAGCGGGTACTCTGGGGCCAACGTCCTGACTTTC.

V and J are TRBV4-2 and TRBJ2-2; D is possibly TRBD1 (5 bases). The CDR3 runs 16 residues. Trimming took off 0 bases at V and 4 bases at J, with 12 bases between the two ends. Per germline, CDR1 LGHNA and CDR2 YNFKEQ. CDR3 protein: CASSQDSRAITGELFF. Written as DNA, the CDR3 is TGTGCCAGCAGCCAAGATTCCAGGGCCATCACCGGGGAGCTGTTTTTT.

The V gene is TRBV19, the J gene TRBJ2-2; TRBD2 matches at 7 bases. J was trimmed by 5 bases and V by 3 bases; bases with no gene match: 9. Germline CDR1 LNHDA, CDR2 SQIVND (reference sequence). CDR3 length: 16 amino acids. The CDR3 coding sequence is TGTGCCAGTAGTATTTCTTCGGGGAGGGTAACCGGGGAGCTGTTTTTT. Translating gives CASSISSGRVTGELFF.

This rearrangement joins TRBV7-9 to TRBJ2-3; the match to TRBD2 covers 8 bases. V lost 3 bases and J lost 5; bases outside the gene matches: 7. The CDR3 runs to 15 residues. The germline V gene encodes CDR1 SEHNR and CDR2 FQNEAQ (reference sequence). CDR3 protein: CASSFPGGPGDTQYF. The CDR3 DNA is TGTGCCAGCAGCTTCCCGGGGGGGCCGGGAGATACGCAGTATTTT.

This chain's CDR3 is CASSLENRNEQFF. As DNA, the CDR3 is TGTGCCAGCAGCTTAGAAAATCGCAATGAGCAGTTCTTC. The V gene is TRBV7-2, the J gene TRBJ2-1; D gene ambiguous. V lost 1 base and J 6 bases, leaving 7 bases between the germline ends. Germline CDR1 reads SGHTA; CDR2 reads FQGNSA. The CDR3 is 13 amino acids.

In its sample, this clone was seen once. This chain joins TRBV6-1 and TRBJ1-2; the D is unclear. Germline values: CDR1 MNHNS, CDR2 SASEGT. The CDR3 covers 13 residues. V dropped 5 bases and J dropped 5 bases, with 12 bases sitting between them. The CDR3 here is CASSNSGRYGYTF. In DNA form, the CDR3 reads TGTGCCAGCAGTAACAGTGGAAGGTATGGCTACACCTTC.

This chain joins TRBV9 and TRBJ2-5; D unclear. The CDR3 is 14 amino acids. The germline V gene encodes CDR1 SGDLS and CDR2 YYNGEE. Trimming removed 2 bases from V and 5 bases from J, with 13 bases in between. Here the CDR3 DNA reads TGTGCCAGCAGCGTGGGCGGTGCCCCGGAGACCCAGTACTTC. As protein: CASSVGGAPETQYF.

The CDR3 region has the DNA TGTGCCAGCAGCTTGGATTTGGTTCAAGAGACCCAGTACTTC. It specifies CASSLDLVQETQYF. This chain links TRBV7-6 with TRBJ2-5; D is undetermined. V shed 3 bases and J shed 2 bases, with 10 bases lying between them. There are 14 residues in the CDR3. CDR1 is SGHVS and CDR2 is FNYEAQ in the germline V gene. Drawing the rest from reference TRBV7-6 and TRBJ2-5, the complete variable domain is GAGVSQSPRYKVTKRGQDVALRCDPISGHVSLYWYRQALGQGPEFLTYFNYEAQQDKSGLPNDRFSAERPEGSISTLTIQRTEQRDSAMYRCASSLDLVQETQYFGPGTRLLVL.

V and J are TRBV10-2 and TRBJ2-7; 10 bases match TRBD1. The CDR3 covers 14 residues. Per germline, CDR1 WSHSY and CDR2 SAAADI. The J segment lost 5 bases and the V segment lost 7 bases, leaving 8 bases of the junction unmatched. The CDR3 region has the DNA TGCGCCAGCACCCCTCGACAGGGGGCCCACGAGCAGTACTTC. As protein: CASTPRQGAHEQYF.

The chain combines TRBV7-9 with TRBJ2-3; no definite D call. V was trimmed by 5 bases and J by 7 bases, leaving 10 bases between them. The CDR3 is 12 amino acids. In germline, CDR1 is SEHNR, CDR2 FQNEAQ (reference sequence). CDR3 in amino acids: CASSPEPYTQYF. As DNA, the CDR3 is TGTGCCAGCAGCCCCGAGCCGTATACGCAGTATTTT.

This chain uses TRBV13 with TRBJ2-3; TRBD2 matches at 10 bases. V dropped 3 bases and J dropped 2; count of bases not matched to a gene: 5. The CDR3 covers 16 residues. Germline CDR1 is PRHDT and CDR2 is FYEKMQ (reference sequence). The CDR3 loop reads CASSFSGGPFTDTQYF. DNA for the CDR3: TGTGCCAGCAGCTTTAGCGGGGGGCCCTTCACAGATACGCAGTATTTT.

The chain recombines TRBV2 with TRBJ1-3, with 8 bases identical to TRBD1. From germline, CDR1 is SNHLY and CDR2 FYNNEI. The V segment lost 4 bases and the J segment 3 bases; nucleotides outside the gene matches: 8. This CDR3 contains 16 residues. CDR3 residues: CASSGIRTGIGNTIYF. The CDR3 nucleotides read TGTGCCAGCAGTGGTATCCGGACAGGGATTGGAAACACCATATATTTT.

This CDR3 reads CASSGGTSAPHQETQYF. CDR3 nucleotides: TGTGCCAGCAGCGGGGGGACTAGCGCGCCGCACCAAGAGACCCAGTACTTC. The chain is built from TRBV7-6 and TRBJ2-5, with TRBD2 matching over 10 bases. V shed 5 bases, J shed 0 bases, and the junction held 9 bases outside the gene matches. Germline-derived CDR1 and CDR2 are SGHVS and FNYEAQ. The CDR3 loop spans 17 amino acids.

This sequence joins TRBV15 and TRBJ2-1; weak D call: TRBD1 (6 bases). Germline CDR1 and CDR2: LNHNV and YYDKDF (reference sequence). CDR3 length: 14 amino acids. V lost 4 bases and J lost 1, with 8 bases in between. The CDR3 DNA sequence: TGTGCCACCAGCACAGGGGAATCCTACAATGAGCAGTTCTTC. It specifies CATSTGESYNEQFF.

The rearrangement joins TRBV18 to TRBJ2-5; the D is unclear. V lost 5 bases and J 3 bases, leaving 7 bases between the germline ends. CDR1 and CDR2 from the germline V gene are KGHSH and LQKENI. This CDR3 is built from 12 residues. CDR3 residues: CASSIREETQYF. The CDR3 DNA reads as TGTGCCAGCTCAATAAGAGAAGAGACCCAGTACTTC. Based on the CDR3 plus reference TRBV18 and TRBJ2-5, the full variable domain is NAGVMQNPRHLVRRRGQEARLRCSPMKGHSHVYWYRQLPEEGLKFMVYLQKENIIDESGMPKERFSAEFPKEGPSILRIQQVVRGDSAAYFCASSIREETQYFGPGTRLLVL.

The chain carries TRBV15 and TRBJ1-2, with D uncertain. The CDR3 is made up of 14 amino acids. Germline lookup yields CDR1 LNHNV and CDR2 YYDKDF (reference sequence). Trimming shortened V by 5 bases and J by 5 bases, and 15 bases separated the two germline ends. The CDR3 here is CATSGDRFPYGYTF. The DNA for the CDR3 is TGTGCCACCAGCGGCGACCGATTTCCGTATGGCTACACCTTC.

The genes are TRBV7-2 and TRBJ1-2, with D tentatively TRBD1 (6 bases). Germline CDR1 and CDR2: SGHTA and FQGNSA. V lost 1 base and J lost 2, with 23 bases in between. This CDR3 is built from 19 residues. CDR3 sequence: CASSLDLYSRTDDNYGYTF. The CDR3 region has the DNA TGTGCCAGCAGCTTAGATCTGTACTCTAGGACAGACGACAACTATGGCTACACCTTC.

The rearrangement joins TRBV19 to TRBJ2-1; 9 nucleotides line up with TRBD2. Per the germline V gene, CDR1 is LNHDA and CDR2 is SQIVND (reference sequence). The CDR3 totals 15 residues. Germline trimming cut 2 bases from V and 4 bases from J; bases unmatched to any gene: 3. The CDR3 reads CASSISTSGYNEQFF. The CDR3 DNA sequence: TGTGCCAGTAGTATATCGACTAGCGGTTACAATGAGCAGTTCTTC.

V and J are TRBV19 and TRBJ2-7, with D perhaps matching TRBD1 (6 bases). From germline, CDR1 is LNHDA and CDR2 SQIVND (reference sequence). The germline V and J ends were trimmed by 2 bases and 1 base, with 12 bases remaining between them. The CDR3 runs 15 residues. The CDR3 sequence is CASSITEGGSYEQYF. CDR3 coding DNA: TGTGCCAGTAGTATAACCGAAGGGGGTTCCTACGAGCAGTACTTC.

The chain is built from TRBV5-6 and TRBJ2-5, with D uncertain. TRBJ2-7 matches the DNA end more closely, so the J call is doubtful. This CDR3 has 13 residues. Germline V lookup: CDR1 SGHDT, CDR2 YYEEEE. DNA for the CDR3: TGTGCCAGCAGCTTGGTGGCCTCCTACGAGCAGTACTTC. Encoded protein: CASSLVASYEQYF.